The next 9 T cell receptor beta chains were all read from a single sample in a study of Ad26.COV2.S vaccination and SARS-CoV-2 variants. Assay: immunoSEQ multiplex PCR; the TCRdb copy retains only in-frame clones and omits some. The data hold roughly 510,000 clones, with around 88% observed a single time. Noted treatment: roughly 19 received Ad26.COV2.S at low or high dose, single or two shots; 5 received placebo; per-sample allocation not given. All samples were drawn on day 63, counting from the first vaccine or placebo injection. The sample in question was peripheral blood, obtained in a trial of Ad26.COV2.S vaccine versus placebo. These receptors originate from a person between 18 and 65 years old who received the Ad26.COV2.S COVID-19 vaccine or a placebo.

The chain recombines TRBV5-1 with TRBJ1-2, with unresolved D. This CDR3 is built from 13 residues. In germline, CDR1 is SGHRS, CDR2 YFSETQ. Trimming removed 0 bases at V and 4 bases at J, with 7 bases between. CDR3 in amino acids: CASSLVWGYGYTF. CDR3 sequence (DNA): TGCGCCAGCAGCTTGGTTTGGGGCTATGGCTACACCTTC.

The chain employs TRBV11-2 and TRBJ2-3; TRBD2 matches at 7 bases. Germline loops: CDR1 SGHAT, CDR2 FQNNGV. The trim removed 4 bases at V and 3 bases at J, leaving 7 bases unmatched. This CDR3 is 15 amino acids long. The CDR3 is CASSSPGGRTDTQYF. The CDR3 DNA sequence: TGTGCCAGCAGCTCACCCGGGGGGAGAACAGATACGCAGTATTTT.

The chain links TRBV7-2 to TRBJ1-5; 7 bases are a match to TRBD1. After removal of 5 bases from V and 6 bases from J, the junction contained 4 bases not matched to a gene. The CDR3 contains 13 residues. Per germline, CDR1 SGHTA and CDR2 FQGNSA. The CDR3 sequence: CASSVQGSQPQHF. The CDR3 DNA is TGTGCCAGCAGCGTACAGGGGAGTCAGCCCCAGCATTTT. The full variable domain, rest sourced from reference TRBV7-2 and TRBJ1-5, is GAGVSQSPSNKVTEKGKDVELRCDPISGHTALYWYRQSLGQGLEFLIYFQGNSAPDKSGLPSDRFSAERTGGSVSTLTIQRTQQEDSAVYLCASSVQGSQPQHFGDGTRLSIL.

V usage is TRBV28 and J usage is TRBJ1-1; D gene uncertain. The CDR3 runs to 14 residues. Trimming stripped 2 bases from V and 0 bases from J, with 7 bases between. Germline loops: CDR1 MDHEN, CDR2 SYDVKM. As DNA, the CDR3 is TGTGCCAGCAGTTTAGTTCAGTTGAACACTGAAGCTTTCTTT. This sequence encodes CASSLVQLNTEAFF.

This clone was picked up one time. In DNA, the CDR3 is TGTGCCAGCAGCCCCGCAGGGGGCTGGGGAGATACGCAGTATTTT. Translated, it gives CASSPAGGWGDTQYF. The chain is built from TRBV7-3 and TRBJ2-3; TRBD1 aligns across 8 bases. Germline CDR1 SGHTA, CDR2 FQGTGA. J was trimmed by 5 bases and V by 5 bases; bases with no gene match: 9. This CDR3 spans 15 amino acids.

The gene calls are TRBV29-1 and TRBJ2-7, with D uncertain. The CDR3 has 11 amino acids. V lost 0 bases to trimming and J lost 4 bases, with 4 bases between them. Germline V lookup: CDR1 SQVTM, CDR2 ANQGSEA. The CDR3: CSVEDVYEQYF. DNA of the CDR3: TGCAGCGTTGAAGACGTATACGAGCAGTACTTC.

A single count supports this clone. This chain uses TRBV3-1 (or the pseudogene TRBV3-2) with TRBJ2-7; D gene ambiguous. CDR1 is LGHDT, CDR2 YNNKEL, per germline (reference sequence). This CDR3 comprises 14 residues. Trimming pared 1 base from V and 0 bases from J, leaving 7 bases between. The CDR3 bases are TGTGCCAGCAGCCAAGCCGCAAGCTCCTACGAGCAGTACTTC. Residues: CASSQAASSYEQYF.

V gene TRBV15 combines with J gene TRBJ2-2; D uncertain. The CDR3 is 15 amino acids. CDR1 and CDR2 (germline): LNHNV, YYDKDF (reference sequence). V was shortened by 0 bases and J by 5 bases, with 10 bases between the two germline ends. The CDR3 region has the DNA TGTGCCACCAGCAGAGATACAGTTAGGACCGGGGAGCTGTTTTTT. Translated: CATSRDTVRTGELFF.

Written as DNA, the CDR3 is TGCGCCAGCAGCCAAGATCGGACAGGAGCGGTCACAGATACGCAGTATTTT. It translates to CASSQDRTGAVTDTQYF. The chain has TRBV4-1 and TRBJ2-3; TRBD1 matches at 7 bases. The trim removed 0 bases at V and 2 bases at J, leaving 8 bases unmatched. The CDR3 runs 17 residues. CDR1 MGHRA and CDR2 YSYEKL come from the germline V gene.